This TCR beta chain was identified in a study of lymphopenia after photon versus proton radiotherapy. Findings and caveats of the study: A bigger post-nadir fall in TCR diversity correlated inversely with survival time in deceased patients. Under photons, naive T cells and diversity fell while effector/memory populations rose. After the lymphocyte nadir, photon-treated repertoires showed oligoclonal expansion, especially of CD8+ Temra cells.

Assay: immunoSEQ multiplex PCR; the TCRdb copy retains only in-frame clones and omits some. The sample holds about 45,000 clones, 65% to 90% seen once. The count of this clone is one. The antigen is not known. The length of the CDR3 is 18 residues. The germline gives CDR1 LGHNA, CDR2 YNFKEQ. Unmatched junction bases numbered 13, after V lost 0 bases and J lost 6 bases. The chain uses TRBV4-2 and TRBJ1-4; 7 bases are a match to TRBD1. This sample comprised peripheral blood, obtained from a patient treated with photon-based radiotherapy. The receptor was derived from a man in his forties with gastric cancer. CDR3 region: CASSQDGGGGVLYEKLFF. For the CDR3, the DNA is TGTGCCAGCAGCCAAGACGGAGGGGGCGGAGTTTTATATGAAAAACTGTTTTTT.